Given below is one T cell receptor beta chain in context. Its antigen is still unknown. These data originate in a study of Ad26.COV2.S vaccination and SARS-CoV-2 variants. Study-wide findings and caveats: For non-spike TCRs, breadth in vaccine recipients resembled that in placebo recipients. A substantial breadth of spike-specific CD8+ and CD4+ T cell responses after vaccination has been reported.

The sample's treatment: around 19 received Ad26.COV2.S at low or high dose, single or two shots; about 5 received placebo; per-sample allocation not given. Each sample was drawn 63 days after the first injection (of vaccine or placebo). The repertoire was sequenced with immunoSEQ multiplex PCR; TCRdb's copy has only in-frame clones and lacks some. The repertoire holds more than 300,000 clones, with around 81% as singletons. J lost 1 base, V lost 6 bases, and 8 bases had no gene match. Germline-derived CDR1 and CDR2 are SGHAT and FQNNGV. This CDR3 has 15 residues. This sequence was found in a person between 18 and 65 years old who received the Ad26.COV2.S COVID-19 vaccine or a placebo. Material: peripheral blood, obtained in a trial of Ad26.COV2.S vaccine versus placebo. The chain carries TRBV11-2 and TRBJ1-2, with 7 positions matching TRBD1. The CDR3 sequence is CASRITGTVNYGYTF. CDR3 nucleotide sequence: TGTGCCAGCAGAATTACGGGGACAGTTAACTATGGCTACACCTTC.